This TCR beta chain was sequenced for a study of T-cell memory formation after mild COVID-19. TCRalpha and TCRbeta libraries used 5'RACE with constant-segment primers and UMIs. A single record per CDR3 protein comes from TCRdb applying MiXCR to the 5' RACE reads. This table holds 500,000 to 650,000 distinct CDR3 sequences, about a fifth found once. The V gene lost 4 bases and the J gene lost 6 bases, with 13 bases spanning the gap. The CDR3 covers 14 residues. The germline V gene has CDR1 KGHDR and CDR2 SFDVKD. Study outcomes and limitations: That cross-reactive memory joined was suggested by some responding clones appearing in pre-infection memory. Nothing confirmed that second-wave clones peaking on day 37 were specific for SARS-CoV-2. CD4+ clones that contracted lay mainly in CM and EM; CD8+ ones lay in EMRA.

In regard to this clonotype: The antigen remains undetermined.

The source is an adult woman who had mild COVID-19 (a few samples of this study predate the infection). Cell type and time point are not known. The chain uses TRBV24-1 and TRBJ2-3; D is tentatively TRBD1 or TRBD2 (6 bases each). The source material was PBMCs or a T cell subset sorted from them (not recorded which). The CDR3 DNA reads TGTGCCACCAGTGACGGGGGCGGCCCGGATACGCAGTATTTT. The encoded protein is CATSDGGGPDTQYF.